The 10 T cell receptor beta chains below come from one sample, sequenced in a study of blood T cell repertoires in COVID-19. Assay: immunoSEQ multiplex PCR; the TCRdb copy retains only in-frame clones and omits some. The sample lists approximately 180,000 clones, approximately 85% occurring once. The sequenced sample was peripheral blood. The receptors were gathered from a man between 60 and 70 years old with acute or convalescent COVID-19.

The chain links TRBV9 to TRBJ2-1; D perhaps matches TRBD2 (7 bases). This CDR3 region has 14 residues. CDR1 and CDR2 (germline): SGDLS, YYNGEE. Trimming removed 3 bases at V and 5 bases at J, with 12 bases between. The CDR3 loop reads CASSEGGPNNEQFF. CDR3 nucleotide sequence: TGTGCCAGCAGCGAGGGGGGGCCCAACAATGAGCAGTTCTTC.

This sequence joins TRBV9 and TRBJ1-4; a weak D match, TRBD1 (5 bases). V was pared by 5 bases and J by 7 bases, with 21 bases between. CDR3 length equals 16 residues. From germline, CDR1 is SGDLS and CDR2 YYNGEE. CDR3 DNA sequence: TGTGCCAGCAGTCGAGAACAGGCGAGCTTAGGTGAAAAACTGTTTTTT. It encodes CASSREQASLGEKLFF.

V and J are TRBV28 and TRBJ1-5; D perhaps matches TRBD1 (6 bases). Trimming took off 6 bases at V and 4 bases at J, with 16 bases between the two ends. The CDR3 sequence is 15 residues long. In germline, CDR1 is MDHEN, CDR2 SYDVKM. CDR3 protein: CASSSPDRRNQPQHF. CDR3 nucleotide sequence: TGTGCCAGCAGCTCCCCCGACAGGAGGAATCAGCCCCAGCATTTT.

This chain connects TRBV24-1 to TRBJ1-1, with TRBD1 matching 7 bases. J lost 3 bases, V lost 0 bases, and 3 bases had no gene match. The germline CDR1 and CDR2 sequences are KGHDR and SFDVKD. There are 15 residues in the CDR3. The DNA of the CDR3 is TGTGCCACCAGTGATTTGACAGGGGTGGACACTGAAGCTTTCTTT. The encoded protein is CATSDLTGVDTEAFF.

CDR3 region: CASSLLTGLNEQYF. Written as DNA, the CDR3 is TGTGCCAGCAGTCTCCTGACAGGGCTGAACGAGCAGTACTTC. The chain combines TRBV28 with TRBJ2-7; 7 nucleotides align to TRBD1. V gave up 5 bases and J gave up 5 bases; unmatched junction bases: 9. Germline CDR1 reads MDHEN; CDR2 reads SYDVKM. The CDR3 is made up of 14 amino acids.

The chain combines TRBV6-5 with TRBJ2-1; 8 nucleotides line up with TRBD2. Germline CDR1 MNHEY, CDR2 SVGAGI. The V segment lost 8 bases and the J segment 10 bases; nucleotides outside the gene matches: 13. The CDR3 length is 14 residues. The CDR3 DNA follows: TGTGCCAGCTCCGGGACTACCGGGAGGGGGGAGCAGTTCTTC. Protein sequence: CASSGTTGRGEQFF.

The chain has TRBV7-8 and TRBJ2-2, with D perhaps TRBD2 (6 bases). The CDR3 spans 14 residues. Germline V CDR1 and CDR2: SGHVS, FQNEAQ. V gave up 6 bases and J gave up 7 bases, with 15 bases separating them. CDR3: CASRRGLGLGELFF. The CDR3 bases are TGTGCCAGCAGACGGGGACTGGGCCTCGGGGAGCTGTTTTTT.

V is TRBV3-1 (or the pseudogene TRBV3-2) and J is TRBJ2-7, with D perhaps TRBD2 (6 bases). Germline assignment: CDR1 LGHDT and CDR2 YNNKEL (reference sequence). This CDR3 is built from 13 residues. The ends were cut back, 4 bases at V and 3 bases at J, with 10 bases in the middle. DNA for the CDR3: TGTGCCAGCAGCCTCAGGCGGGGCTACGAGCAGTACTTC. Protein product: CASSLRRGYEQYF.

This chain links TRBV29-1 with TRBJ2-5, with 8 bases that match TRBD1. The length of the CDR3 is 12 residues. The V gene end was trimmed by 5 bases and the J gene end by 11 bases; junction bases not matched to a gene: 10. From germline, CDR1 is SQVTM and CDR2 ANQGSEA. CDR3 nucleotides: TGCAGCGTTCGCTGGGGACAGGAGGAGCAGTACTTC. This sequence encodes CSVRWGQEEQYF.

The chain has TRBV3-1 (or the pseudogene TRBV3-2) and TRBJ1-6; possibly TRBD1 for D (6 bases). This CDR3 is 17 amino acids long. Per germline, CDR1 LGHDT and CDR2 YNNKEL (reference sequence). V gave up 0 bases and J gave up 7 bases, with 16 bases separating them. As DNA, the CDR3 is TGTGCCAGCAGCCAAGAGGGGGCCAGTAGGCGGAATTCACCCCTCCACTTT. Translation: CASSQEGASRRNSPLHF.